This entry describes one T cell receptor (beta chain). Its antigen is not identified. Profiling relied on immunoSEQ multiplex PCR, and the TCRdb table lists in-frame clones only, not all of them. The sample yields roughly 31,000 clones, approximately 92% seen once. This sample is part of a study of T cells in pancreatic ductal adenocarcinoma. The germline V gene has CDR1 SGHNT and CDR2 YYREEE (reference sequence). This CDR3 region has 13 residues. Trimming left V 1 base short and J 2 bases short, with 7 bases between. The study's findings and limits: The resected pancreatic cancer cohort was biased toward the minority with early-stage disease. Enrichment of CD45RO+ effector over naive T cells in tumors may bias clonality. Mean clonality was roughly 0.1 in tumors and about 0.07 in blood, not significantly different. Blood had more productive templates and roughly 7.5-fold more unique clonotypes than tumor.

No neoadjuvant therapy was given to the selected pancreatic ductal adenocarcinoma patients before their surgery. The receptor's source is a human donor with pancreatic ductal adenocarcinoma. J is TRBJ2-7 and V is TRBV5-4; D gene uncertain. Material for sequencing was PBMCs. This chain's CDR3 is CASSLFGPYEQYF. CDR3 nucleotides: TGTGCCAGCAGCTTGTTCGGCCCCTACGAGCAGTACTTC.